One and the same sample provided the 29 T cell receptor beta chains below, sequenced in a study of blood T cell repertoires in COVID-19. This table comes from immunoSEQ multiplex PCR, and its TCRdb copy is limited to in-frame clones, with some not included. Among fewer than 200,000 clones listed, about nine tenths were seen once. Sequenced: peripheral blood. The receptors shown here come from a man aged 50 to 59 with acute or convalescent COVID-19.

The gene calls are TRBV7-8 and TRBJ2-7; tentative D call: TRBD1 (6 bases). CDR1 is SGHVS and CDR2 is FQNEAQ in the germline V gene. The CDR3 sequence is 15 residues long. Here the CDR3 reads CASSSSWGTSFEQYV. CDR3 DNA sequence: TGTGCCAGCAGCAGTAGCTGGGGGACATCCTTCGAGCAGTACGTC.

This clone was counted a single time. The chain combines TRBV2 with TRBJ1-2, with 8 positions matching TRBD1. Germline CDR1 and CDR2: SNHLY and FYNNEI. The CDR3 spans 14 residues. Trimming took 7 bases from V and 4 from J; bases not matched to a gene: 8. The CDR3 DNA is TGTGCCAGCAATATAGGACAGGGCGCCTATGGCTACACCTTC. Translated, it gives CASNIGQGAYGYTF.

J is TRBJ2-7 and V is TRBV18, with D possibly matching TRBD2 (6 bases). CDR3 size: 12 residues. Germline V gene data show CDR1 as KGHSH and CDR2 as LQKENI. The ends were cut back, 1 base at V and 6 bases at J, with 7 bases in the middle. The CDR3 nucleotides are TGTGCCAGCTCACCACAGGGAGGCGAGCAGTACTTC. Amino acid sequence: CASSPQGGEQYF.

The V and J genes are TRBV4-1 and TRBJ2-5; 12 nucleotides line up with TRBD1. The length of the CDR3 is 16 residues. Germline loops: CDR1 MGHRA, CDR2 YSYEKL. Trimming at V came to 3 bases and at J to 5 bases, leaving 7 bases not matched to a gene. CDR3 nucleotide sequence: TGCGCCAGCAGCCAGGGGACAGGGGGCCCTCCCGAGACCCAGTACTTC. Its translation: CASSQGTGGPPETQYF.

The chain has TRBV7-2 and TRBJ1-1; 10 bases agree with TRBD1. CDR3 length: 14 amino acids. The V gene end was trimmed by 0 bases and the J gene end by 5 bases; junction bases not matched to a gene: 0. Germline assignment: CDR1 SGHTA and CDR2 FQGNSA. Here the CDR3 DNA reads TGTGCCAGCAGCTTAGCGGACAGGGGGACTGAAGCTTTCTTT. Its translation is CASSLADRGTEAFF.

The gene calls are TRBV24-1 and TRBJ1-6; 7 bases fit TRBD1. Per germline, CDR1 KGHDR and CDR2 SFDVKD. This CDR3 is 14 amino acids long. The V segment lost 9 bases and the J segment 5 bases; nucleotides outside the gene matches: 6. CDR3 nucleotide sequence: TGTGCCACCCTGCGGGGACAGCATAATTCACCCCTCCACTTT. Encoded protein: CATLRGQHNSPLHF.

This CDR3 is CATGGRARTDTQYF. The CDR3 DNA follows: TGTGCCACAGGGGGGCGAGCACGCACAGATACGCAGTATTTT. The chain employs TRBV7-9 and TRBJ2-3, with D tentatively TRBD1 (7 bases). Trimming took off 10 bases at V and 1 base at J, with 15 bases between the two ends. In germline, CDR1 is SEHNR, CDR2 FQNEAQ (reference sequence). This CDR3 contains 14 residues. Drawing the rest from reference TRBV7-9 and TRBJ2-3, the complete variable domain is DTGVSQNPRHKITKRGQNVTFRCDPISEHNRLYWYRQTLGQGPEFLTYFQNEAQLEKSRLLSDRFSAERPKGSFSTLEIQRTEQGDSAMYLCATGGRARTDTQYFGPGTRLTVL.

This rearrangement joins TRBV5-4 to TRBJ1-6; D unclear. The CDR3 spans 14 residues. The germline V and J ends were trimmed by 4 bases and 10 bases, with 15 bases remaining between them. CDR1 and CDR2 from the germline V gene are SGHNT and YYREEE (reference sequence). The CDR3 coding sequence is TGTGCCAGCAGCCCGCGGGAGGGAAACTCACCCCTCCACTTT. Residues: CASSPREGNSPLHF.

This chain connects TRBV5-1 to TRBJ2-5; 8 bases are a match to TRBD1. The V gene's germline CDR1 is SGHRS and CDR2 YFSETQ. The CDR3 length is 13 residues. After removal of 2 bases from V and 3 bases from J, the junction contained 0 bases not matched to a gene. CDR3 sequence reads: CASSLQGEETQYF. DNA for the CDR3: TGCGCCAGCAGCTTACAGGGGGAAGAGACCCAGTACTTC. Full variable domain (outside the CDR3, taken from reference TRBV5-1 and TRBJ2-5): KAGVTQTPRYLIKTRGQQVTLSCSPISGHRSVSWYQQTPGQGLQFLFEYFSETQRNKGNFPGRFSGRQFSNSRSEMNVSTLELGDSALYLCASSLQGEETQYFGPGTRLLVL.

This clone was counted a few times. The V gene is TRBV6-5, the J gene TRBJ2-2; D possibly corresponds to TRBD1 (6 bases). Deletions cut 0 bases from V and 6 bases from J, with 11 bases between. Germline V gives CDR1 MNHEY, CDR2 SVGAGI. The CDR3 is 15 residues long. The DNA for the CDR3 is TGTGCCAGCAGTTACTCTAAGGGGGTGCCCGGGGAGCTGTTTTTT. Translated, it gives CASSYSKGVPGELFF.

The chain couples TRBV7-8 to TRBJ2-1, with TRBD1 as a possible D gene (5 bases). The CDR3 spans 16 residues. CDR1 is SGHVS, CDR2 FQNEAQ, per germline. The V gene lost 2 bases and the J gene lost 5 bases, with 16 bases spanning the gap. This CDR3 reads CASSLSWQGWHNEQFF. The CDR3 DNA reads TGTGCCAGCAGCTTATCTTGGCAGGGTTGGCACAATGAGCAGTTCTTC.

The rearrangement links TRBV6-2 or TRBV6-3 to TRBJ2-7; the D gene is possibly TRBD1 (6 bases). Trimming took off 2 bases at V and 2 bases at J, with 10 bases between the two ends. Germline-derived CDR1 and CDR2 are MNHEY and SVGEGT. The CDR3 runs to 14 residues. This CDR3 is CASSYDGQTYEQYV. CDR3 nucleotides: TGTGCCAGCAGTTACGACGGACAGACCTACGAGCAGTACGTC.

This CDR3 is CAYRRGGKLFF. The CDR3 coding sequence is TGTGCCTACAGGCGGGGGGGAAAACTGTTTTTT. The chain recombines TRBV30 with TRBJ1-4, with a tentative D call TRBD1 (5 bases). Germline V CDR1 and CDR2: GTSNPN, SVGIG (reference sequence). The V and J ends lost 7 bases and 10 bases respectively, with 13 bases between them. The CDR3 sequence is 11 residues long.

The genes are TRBV5-1 and TRBJ2-5; weak D call: TRBD1 (6 bases). Between the trimmed V and J ends, which lost 0 bases and 2 bases, there was a span of 11 bases. This CDR3 is built from 15 residues. Germline V gives CDR1 SGHRS, CDR2 YFSETQ. CDR3 in DNA: TGCGCCAGCAGCTTGGCCCTCGGGACACAAGAGACCCAGTACTTC. Its protein is CASSLALGTQETQYF.

The chain uses TRBV19 and TRBJ2-7; 7 nucleotides line up with TRBD2. CDR3 size: 14 residues. The V and J ends lost 8 bases and 1 base, in that order; junction bases with no gene match: 8. Germline assignment: CDR1 LNHDA and CDR2 SQIVND (reference sequence). In nucleotides, the CDR3 is TGTGCCAGTGGGAGCGGGATTGGGTCCTACGAGCAGTACTTC. Protein product: CASGSGIGSYEQYF. The full variable domain, with the rest looked up from reference TRBV19 and TRBJ2-7, is DGGITQSPKYLFRKEGQNVTLSCEQNLNHDAMYWYRQDPGQGLRLIYYSQIVNDFQKGDIAEGYSVSREKKESFPLTVTSAQKNPTAFYLCASGSGIGSYEQYFGPGTRLTVT.

This rearrangement joins TRBV14 to TRBJ1-2; tentative D call: TRBD1 (6 bases). Between the trimmed V and J ends, which lost 1 base and 8 bases, there was a span of 11 bases. Germline CDR1 SGHDN, CDR2 FVKESK. CDR3 length: 13 amino acids. The CDR3 DNA is TGTGCCAGCAGCCAAGTCTGGACAGAGGGCTACACCTTC. It is translated as CASSQVWTEGYTF.

The chain employs TRBV9 and TRBJ2-7; TRBD2 aligns across 11 bases. Germline CDR1 SGDLS, CDR2 YYNGEE. The length of the CDR3 is 14 residues. The ends lost 2 bases at V and 9 bases at J; junction bases unmatched: 7. Here the CDR3 reads CASSVSGGEGLQYV. The CDR3 DNA is TGTGCCAGCAGCGTTAGCGGGGGGGAGGGTCTGCAGTACGTC.

This clone was picked up a small number of times. Compared with germline, one end of the junction differs, possibly owing to a read error. CDR3 in DNA: TGCAGTGCTAGGAAACGGGACTTACTCTTC. Translated, it gives CSARKRDLLF. The rearrangement links TRBV20-1 to TRBJ2-1; D is possibly TRBD2 (6 bases). The germline gives CDR1 DFQATT, CDR2 SNEGSKA (reference sequence). The CDR3 spans 10 residues.

The chain is built from TRBV27 and TRBJ2-4; possibly TRBD1 for D (5 bases). V was pared by 6 bases and J by 3 bases, with 12 bases between. The CDR3 is 14 amino acids. CDR1 is MNHEY, CDR2 SMNVEV, per germline (reference sequence). The CDR3 DNA follows: TGTGCCAGCAGCTTACAGGCATTCAAAAACATTCAGTACTTC. Translation: CASSLQAFKNIQYF.

V and J are TRBV5-1 and TRBJ2-3; TRBD1 matches at 7 bases. Germline V gene data show CDR1 as SGHRS and CDR2 as YFSETQ. The CDR3 sequence is 14 residues long. The V gene end was trimmed by 4 bases and the J gene end by 2 bases; junction bases not matched to a gene: 4. CDR3 protein: CASSPGQVTDTQYF. CDR3 DNA: TGCGCCAGCAGCCCCGGACAGGTCACAGATACGCAGTATTTT.

This chain connects TRBV18 to TRBJ2-3; 7 bases map to TRBD1. Germline trimming cut 1 base from V and 1 base from J; bases unmatched to any gene: 2. Germline-derived CDR1 and CDR2 are KGHSH and LQKENI. CDR3 length: 15 amino acids. The DNA for the CDR3 is TGTGCCAGCTCACCACAGGGGGCCCGCACAGATACGCAGTATTTT. The encoded protein is CASSPQGARTDTQYF.

The chain employs TRBV5-1 and TRBJ2-5, with 8 bases lining up with TRBD2. This CDR3 spans 16 amino acids. Unmatched junction bases numbered 7, after V lost 0 bases and J lost 3 bases. Germline CDR1 SGHRS, CDR2 YFSETQ. CDR3 bases: TGCGCCAGCAGCTTGGGAAGGCTAGCGGGTGAAGAGACCCAGTACTTC. Translated: CASSLGRLAGEETQYF.

This clone was recorded only once. The V gene is TRBV10-3, the J gene TRBJ2-1; the match to TRBD2 covers 10 bases. V gave up 0 bases and J gave up 4 bases; unmatched junction bases: 3. CDR1 is ENHRY and CDR2 is SYGVKD in the germline V gene. The CDR3 contains 16 residues. CDR3 loop: CAISESGSGGYNEQFF. As DNA, the CDR3 is TGTGCCATCAGTGAGTCCGGTAGCGGGGGGTACAATGAGCAGTTCTTC.

The chain uses TRBV28 and TRBJ2-5, with 8 bases matching TRBD2. Trimming removed 3 bases from V and 5 bases from J; junction bases left unmatched: 8. The CDR3 loop spans 15 amino acids. CDR1 and CDR2 (germline): MDHEN, SYDVKM. In nucleotides, the CDR3 is TGTGCCAGCAGTTTGGACGGGAGGGCCGCTGAGACCCAGTACTTC. This translates into CASSLDGRAAETQYF.

CDR3 residues: CAVQAGDIQYF. CDR3 sequence (DNA): TGTGCCGTACAGGCGGGGGACATTCAGTACTTC. The chain recombines TRBV7-9 with TRBJ2-4; 7 bases match TRBD2. The CDR3 spans 11 residues. The trim removed 11 bases at V and 8 bases at J, leaving 6 bases unmatched. Germline V gives CDR1 SEHNR, CDR2 FQNEAQ (reference sequence).

The chain recombines TRBV4-1 with TRBJ1-5; 10 bases fit TRBD1. V gave up 3 bases and J gave up 1 base; unmatched junction bases: 9. This CDR3 contains 18 residues. Per the germline V gene, CDR1 is MGHRA and CDR2 is YSYEKL. The CDR3 sequence: CASSHPGQGGTSNQPQHF. The CDR3 nucleotides are TGCGCCAGCAGCCATCCCGGACAGGGGGGAACGAGCAATCAGCCCCAGCATTTT.

The gene calls are TRBV24-1 and TRBJ2-1; D uncertain. The V end was cut by 0 bases, the J end by 2 bases, with 10 bases between. Germline-derived CDR1 and CDR2 are KGHDR and SFDVKD. This CDR3 is 16 amino acids long. As DNA, the CDR3 is TGTGCCACCAGTGATTTGTCTGCGGAAACCTACAATGAGCAGTTCTTC. Translated: CATSDLSAETYNEQFF.

The rearrangement links TRBV7-9 to TRBJ2-3; 9 bases agree with TRBD2. Germline trimming cut 7 bases from V and 5 bases from J; bases unmatched to any gene: 4. The CDR3 extends over 13 amino acids. Germline CDR1 reads SEHNR; CDR2 reads FQNEAQ (reference sequence). In DNA, the CDR3 is TGTGCCAGCACCAAACTAGCGGGAGATACGCAGTATTTT. Amino acids: CASTKLAGDTQYF.

This chain connects TRBV28 to TRBJ2-2; D might be TRBD2 (5 bases). The CDR3 totals 17 residues. Germline-derived CDR1 and CDR2 are MDHEN and SYDVKM. Trimming pared 1 base from V and 1 base from J, leaving 13 bases between. CDR3 protein: CASSLFPSLGNTGELFF. For the CDR3, the DNA is TGTGCCAGCAGTTTATTCCCTAGCTTAGGGAACACCGGGGAGCTGTTTTTT.